This T cell receptor beta chain emerged from a study of sequential checkpoint blockade in melanoma. Treatment reported: randomized to nivolumab then ipilimumab (arm A) or the reverse (arm B). Measured with immunoSEQ multiplex PCR; TCRdb has only the in-frame clones, and not every one. The sample consists of 40,000 or so clones, more than 25% of them appearing once. The germline V gene encodes CDR1 MNHNS and CDR2 SASEGT. V shed 1 base and J shed 6 bases, with 22 bases lying between them. CDR3 length: 18 residues. This clone was seen a handful of times. The chain employs TRBV6-1 and TRBJ1-5, with D unresolved. The specimen was tumor tissue (inferred from file names), collected from a patient given nivolumab and ipilimumab in sequence. The receptor comes from a human donor with melanoma. CDR3 DNA sequence: TGTGCCAGCAGTGAAGGTGAGGTCTGGCATGGAATCTTTCAGCCCCAGCATTTT. Protein product: CASSEGEVWHGIFQPQHF.